The T cell receptor beta chain under discussion was sequenced for a study of cytomegalovirus exposure and HLA in healthy donors. The junction had 11 bases not matched to a gene; V was cut back by 3 bases and J by 5 bases. The CDR3 is made up of 17 amino acids. Germline V gene sequence: CDR1 SGHTA, CDR2 FQGNSA. A multiplex PCR was run with 60 Vbeta primers and 13 Jbeta primers. Generated by immunoSEQ multiplex PCR, the TCRdb table keeps only in-frame clones and is missing some. The sample yields around 240,000 clones, about 81% seen once. This TCR was recovered from a middle-aged woman in good health and CMV-seropositive. Sequenced material: PBMCs. The chain employs TRBV7-2 and TRBJ2-5, with TRBD1 matching over 11 bases. The CDR3 nucleotides read TGTGCCAGCAGCTTCCGGCCCGGGACAGGGGGAAGCGAGACCCAGTACTTC. This gives the protein CASSFRPGTGGSETQYF.